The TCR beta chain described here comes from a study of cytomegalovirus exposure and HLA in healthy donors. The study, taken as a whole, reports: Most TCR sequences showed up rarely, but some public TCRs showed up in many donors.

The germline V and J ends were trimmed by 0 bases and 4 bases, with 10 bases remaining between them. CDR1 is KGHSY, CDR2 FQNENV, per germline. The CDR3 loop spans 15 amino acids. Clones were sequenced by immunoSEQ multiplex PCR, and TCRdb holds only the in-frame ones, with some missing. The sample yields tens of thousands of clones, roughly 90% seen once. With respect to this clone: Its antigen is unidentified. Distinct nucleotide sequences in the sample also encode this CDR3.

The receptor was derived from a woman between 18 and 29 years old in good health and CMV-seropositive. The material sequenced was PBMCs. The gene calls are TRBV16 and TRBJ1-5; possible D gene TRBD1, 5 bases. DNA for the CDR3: TGTGCCAGCAGCCAATCGGGGCAGGGTAATCAGCCCCAGCATTTT. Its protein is CASSQSGQGNQPQHF.